The table lists the clone carrying this TCR beta chain with many counts. The target antigen is unknown. V was cut by 3 bases and J by 2 bases, with 11 bases left in between. CDR1 and CDR2 (germline): MNHEY, SMNVEV (reference sequence). The CDR3 runs 15 residues. This specimen belongs to a study of T cells in Graves' hyperthyroidism and ophthalmopathy. About the research overall: Blood from the periphery was taken at initial diagnosis, before any treatment.

Template material for amplifying TCR beta CDR3 regions consisted of RNA transcripts. In the first-round RT-PCR of the TCR CDR3, the HTBI primer set was used. TCRdb processed the multiplex PCR reads anew with MiXCR; each CDR3 protein has one entry. This sample carries approximately 200,000 distinct CDR3 sequences, about 16% of them seen once, and the ten largest clones take about 48%. The definition of stable Graves' hyperthyroidism was no ophthalmopathy progression within 18 months. The study's findings and limits: It was a median around seven months before onset that the model predicted ophthalmopathy.

The clonotype was recovered from a man aged 40-49 years with Graves' hyperthyroidism. Source material: blood. This chain connects TRBV27 to TRBJ2-1; D unclear. The CDR3 bases are TGTGCCAGCAGTTTGGAGTTAAGGCCCTACAATGAGCAGTTCTTC. Its translation is CASSLELRPYNEQFF.